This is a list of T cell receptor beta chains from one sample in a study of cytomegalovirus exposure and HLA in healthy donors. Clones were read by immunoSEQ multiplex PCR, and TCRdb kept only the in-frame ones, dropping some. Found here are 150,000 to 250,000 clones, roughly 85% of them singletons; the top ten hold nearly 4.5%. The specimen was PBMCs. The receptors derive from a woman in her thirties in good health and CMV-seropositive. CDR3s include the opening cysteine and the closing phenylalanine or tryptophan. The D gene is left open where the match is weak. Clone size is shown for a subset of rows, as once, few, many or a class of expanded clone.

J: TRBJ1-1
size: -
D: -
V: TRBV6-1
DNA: TGTGCCAGCACATTTGGTGGCCTTATGAACACTGAAGCTTTCTTT
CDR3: CASTFGGLMNTEAFF

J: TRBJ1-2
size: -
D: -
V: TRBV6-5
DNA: TGTGCCAGCAGTTACGAGGGTCGGGGCTACACCTTC
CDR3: CASSYEGRGYTF

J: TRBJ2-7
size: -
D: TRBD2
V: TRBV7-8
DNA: TGTGCCAGCAGCTTAGCGCTGAGGACTAGCCGCGCCTACGAGCAGTACTTC
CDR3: CASSLALRTSRAYEQYF

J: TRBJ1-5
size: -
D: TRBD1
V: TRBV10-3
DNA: TGTGCCATCAGTCCCGGGACAGGGGACAATCAGCCCCAGCATTTT
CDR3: CAISPGTGDNQPQHF

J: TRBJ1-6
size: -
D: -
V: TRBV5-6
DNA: TGTGCCAGCAGCTTGGTCGCGAGCTCCTATAATTCACCCCTCCACTTT
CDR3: CASSLVASSYNSPLHF

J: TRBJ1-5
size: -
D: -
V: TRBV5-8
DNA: TGTGCCAGCAGCCCCCGGGAGGACCAGCCCCAGCATTTT
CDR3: CASSPREDQPQHF

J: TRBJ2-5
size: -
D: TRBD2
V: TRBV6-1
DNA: TGTGCCAGCAGCCCCGGGACTAGCGATGGGGCCCAGTACTTC
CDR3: CASSPGTSDGAQYF

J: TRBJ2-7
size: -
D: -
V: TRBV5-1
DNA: TGCGCCAGCAGCTTGGGACAGACAGACTACGAGCAGTACTTC
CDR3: CASSLGQTDYEQYF

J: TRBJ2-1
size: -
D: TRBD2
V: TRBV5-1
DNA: TGCGCCAGCAGCTTGGTGCCTAGCGGGAGCCCAAATGAGCAGTTCTTC
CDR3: CASSLVPSGSPNEQFF

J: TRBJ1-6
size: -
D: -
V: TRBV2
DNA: TGTGCCAGCGCTACAGGGACCCCTTCCTATAATTCACCCCTCCACTTT
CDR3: CASATGTPSYNSPLHF

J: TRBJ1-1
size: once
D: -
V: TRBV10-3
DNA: TGTGCCATGCAGGGTGGGAACACTGAAGCTTTCTTT
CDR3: CAMQGGNTEAFF

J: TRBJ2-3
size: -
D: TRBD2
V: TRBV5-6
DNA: TGTGCCAGCACACGGCGGGGGGTGGGGGCAGATACGCAGTATTTT
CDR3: CASTRRGVGADTQYF

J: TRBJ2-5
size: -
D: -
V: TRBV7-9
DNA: TGTTCCAGCAGTCACGGGGAGACCCAGTACTTC
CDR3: CSSSHGETQYF

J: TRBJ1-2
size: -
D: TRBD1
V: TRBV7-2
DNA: TGTGCCAGCAGCTTAGTACAGGGGGCGGATGGCTACACCTTC
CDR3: CASSLVQGADGYTF

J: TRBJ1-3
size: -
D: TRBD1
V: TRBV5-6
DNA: TGTGCCAGCAGCTTGGCGGCTAGGGGGCCTGGAAACACCATATATTTT
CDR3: CASSLAARGPGNTIYF

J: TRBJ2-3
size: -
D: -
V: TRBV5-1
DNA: TGCGCCAGCAGCACCACAGGCACAGATACGCAGTATTTT
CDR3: CASSTTGTDTQYF

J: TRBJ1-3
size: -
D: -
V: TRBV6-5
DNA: TGTGCCAGCAGGGCTCCGGGAGCCCGCAACACCATATATTTT
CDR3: CASRAPGARNTIYF

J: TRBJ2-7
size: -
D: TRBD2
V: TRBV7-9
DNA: TGTGCCAGCAGCAACACGGGGGGCTCCTACGAGCAGTACTTC
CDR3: CASSNTGGSYEQYF

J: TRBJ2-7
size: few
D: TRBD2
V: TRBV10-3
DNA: TGTGCCACCTCGAGGGCGGGGGGGCTGGAGGAGCAGTACTTC
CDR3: CATSRAGGLEEQYF

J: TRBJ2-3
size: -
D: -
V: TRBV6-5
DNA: TGTGCCAGCAGTCGCGGATGGTCATCAGATACGCAGTATTTT
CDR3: CASSRGWSSDTQYF

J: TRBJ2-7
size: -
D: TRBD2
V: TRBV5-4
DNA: TGTGCCAGCAGCGCCCAGTTAGCGGGAGGGTACGAGCAGTACTTC
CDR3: CASSAQLAGGYEQYF

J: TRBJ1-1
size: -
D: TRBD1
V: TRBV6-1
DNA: TGTGCCAGCAGTGGAGGACAGGGCCGAGGGACTGAAGCTTTCTTT
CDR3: CASSGGQGRGTEAFF

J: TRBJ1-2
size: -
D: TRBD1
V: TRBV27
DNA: TGTGCCAGCAGACCAGGGACAGGGGATCCCTATGGCTACACCTTC
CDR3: CASRPGTGDPYGYTF

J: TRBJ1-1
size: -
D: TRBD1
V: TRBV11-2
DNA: TGTGCCAGCAGCTTTGGTACAGGGGGTTCCCTAAACACTGAAGCTTTCTTT
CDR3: CASSFGTGGSLNTEAFF

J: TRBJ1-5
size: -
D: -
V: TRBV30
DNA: TGTGCCTGGAGTTCGGGCAATCAGCCCCAGCATTTT
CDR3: CAWSSGNQPQHF

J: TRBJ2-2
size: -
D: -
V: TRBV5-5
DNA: TGTGCCAGCAGCTTGGGACTGGGAGTCGGGGAGCTGTTTTTT
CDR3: CASSLGLGVGELFF

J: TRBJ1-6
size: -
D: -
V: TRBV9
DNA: TGTGCCAGCAGCGTAGTGTCTGATAATTCACCCCTCCACTTT
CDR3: CASSVVSDNSPLHF

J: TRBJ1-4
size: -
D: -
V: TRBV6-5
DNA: TGTGCCAGCAGTCGTGGGGGGGAGGGTAATGAAAAACTGTTTTTT
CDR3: CASSRGGEGNEKLFF

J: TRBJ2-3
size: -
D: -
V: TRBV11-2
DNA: TGTGCCAGCAGCTTAGTGGGCGGGCCCACAGATACGCAGTATTTT
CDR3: CASSLVGGPTDTQYF

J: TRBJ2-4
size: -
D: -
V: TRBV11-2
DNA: TGTGCCAGCAGCTTAGGCCACCGGACAGTCGCCGGAAACATTCAGTACTTC
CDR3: CASSLGHRTVAGNIQYF

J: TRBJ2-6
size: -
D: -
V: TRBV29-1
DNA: TGCAGCGCCGTAAGCGGCTCTGGGGCCAACGTCCTGACTTTC
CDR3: CSAVSGSGANVLTF

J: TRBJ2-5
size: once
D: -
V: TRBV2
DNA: TGTGCCAGCAGTGGGGAGAGAGAGACCCAGTACTTC
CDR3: CASSGERETQYF

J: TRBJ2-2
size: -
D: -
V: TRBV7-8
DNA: TGTGCCAGCAGCTTAGTTTCTGTTTGGGAGAGCACCGGGGAGCTGTTTTTT
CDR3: CASSLVSVWESTGELFF

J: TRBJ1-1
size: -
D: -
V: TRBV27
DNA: TGTGCCAGCAGTTGGGCGGGGGTGAACACTGAAGCTTTCTTT
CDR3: CASSWAGVNTEAFF

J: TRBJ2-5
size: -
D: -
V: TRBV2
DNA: TGTGCCAGCAGGGCGGGTGAAGGTCAAGAGACCCAGTACTTC
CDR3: CASRAGEGQETQYF

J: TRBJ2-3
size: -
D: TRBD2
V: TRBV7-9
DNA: TGTGCCAGCAGCTCCAATTGGGGGACTAGCGGCACAGATACGCAGTATTTT
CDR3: CASSSNWGTSGTDTQYF

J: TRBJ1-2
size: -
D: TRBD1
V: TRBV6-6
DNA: TGTGCCAGCAGTCCGACAGGGGTTAACTATGGCTACACCTTC
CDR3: CASSPTGVNYGYTF

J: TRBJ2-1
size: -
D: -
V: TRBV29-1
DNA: TGCAGCGTTGCCCCCCTTTTGGGGGCGGGTTACAATGAGCAGTTCTTC
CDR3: CSVAPLLGAGYNEQFF

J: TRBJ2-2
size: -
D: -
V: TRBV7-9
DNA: TGTGCCAGCAGCTTTGTTTTTGGGCAGGGGTCGAACACCGGGGAGCTGTTTTTT
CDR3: CASSFVFGQGSNTGELFF

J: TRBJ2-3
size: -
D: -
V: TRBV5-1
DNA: TGCGCCAGCAGCGGACTCGGGTATAGCACAGATACGCAGTATTTT
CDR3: CASSGLGYSTDTQYF

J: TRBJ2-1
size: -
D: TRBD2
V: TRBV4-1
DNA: TGCGCCAGCAGCCAAACCGGGACTAGCGGGGGGTTTGAGCAGTTCTTC
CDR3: CASSQTGTSGGFEQFF

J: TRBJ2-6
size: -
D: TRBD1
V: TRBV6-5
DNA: TGTGCCAGCAGTGGACAGGGGGCTGGGGCCAACGTCCTGACTTTC
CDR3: CASSGQGAGANVLTF

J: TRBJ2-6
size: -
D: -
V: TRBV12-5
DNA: TGTGCTAGTGACCAGGGTACTGGGGCCAACGTCCTGACTTTC
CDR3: CASDQGTGANVLTF

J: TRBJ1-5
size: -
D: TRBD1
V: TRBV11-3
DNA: TGTGCCAGCAGCTCCTACCGGGACAGGGATGGAGTGGGCAATCAGCCCCAGCATTTT
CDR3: CASSSYRDRDGVGNQPQHF

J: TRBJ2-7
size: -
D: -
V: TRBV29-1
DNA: TGCAGCGTTGGAGGAGGGGGGGACTACGAGCAGTACTTC
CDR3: CSVGGGGDYEQYF

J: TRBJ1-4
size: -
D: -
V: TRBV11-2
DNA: TGTGCCAGCAGCTTTGGGGGGAGGGGCCTTAATGAAAAACTGTTTTTT
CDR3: CASSFGGRGLNEKLFF

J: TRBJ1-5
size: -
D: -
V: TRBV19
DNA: TGTGCCAGTAGTATAGGGCAGGGCAATCAGCCCCAGCATTTT
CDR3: CASSIGQGNQPQHF

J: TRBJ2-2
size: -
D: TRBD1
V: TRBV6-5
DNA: TGTGCCAGCAGTTTCACGACAGGGGGCGCAGGTGGGGAGCTGTTTTTT
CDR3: CASSFTTGGAGGELFF

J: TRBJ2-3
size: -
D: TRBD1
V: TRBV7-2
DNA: TGTGCCAGCAGCTTGGGGACAGGGTATAGCACAGATACGCAGTATTTT
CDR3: CASSLGTGYSTDTQYF

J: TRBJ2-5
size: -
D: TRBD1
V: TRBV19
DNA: TGTGCCAGTACCGAAGGGACAGCCCCATTCCAAGAGACCCAGTACTTC
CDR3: CASTEGTAPFQETQYF

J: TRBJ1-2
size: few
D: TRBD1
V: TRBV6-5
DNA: TGTGCCAGCAGTTCTCCGGGACAGGGGGACTATGGCTACACCTTC
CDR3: CASSSPGQGDYGYTF

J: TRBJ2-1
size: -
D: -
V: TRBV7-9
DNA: TGTGCCAGCAGCTCACCGAGCGGAAGCTCCTACAATGAGCAGTTCTTC
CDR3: CASSSPSGSSYNEQFF

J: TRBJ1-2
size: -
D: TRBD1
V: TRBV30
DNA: TGTGCCTGGAGTGTAGGGACAGGGTTTGGCTACACCTTC
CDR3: CAWSVGTGFGYTF

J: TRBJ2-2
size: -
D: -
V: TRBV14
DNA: TGTGCCAGCAGCCCGTGGGGCGGCGGGGAGCTGTTTTTT
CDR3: CASSPWGGGELFF

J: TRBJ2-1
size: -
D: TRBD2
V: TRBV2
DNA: TGTGCCAGCCTCCCGGGACTAACCTCCTACAATGAGCAGTTCTTC
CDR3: CASLPGLTSYNEQFF

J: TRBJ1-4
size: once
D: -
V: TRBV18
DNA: TGTGCCAGCTCACTCACCCTACAGGGAAATAATGAAAAACTGTTTTTT
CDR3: CASSLTLQGNNEKLFF

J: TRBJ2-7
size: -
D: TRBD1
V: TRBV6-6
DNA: TGTGCCAGCAGTAGAGGACAGGGGCGCTACGAGCAGTACTTC
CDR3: CASSRGQGRYEQYF